The 23 T cell receptor beta chains below all came from one sample that was sequenced in a study of blood T cell repertoires in COVID-19. The protocol was immunoSEQ multiplex PCR, while the TCRdb copy is restricted to in-frame clones and leaves out a portion. The sample includes 50,000 to 65,000 clones, roughly 72% of them seen just once. The sample comprised peripheral blood. These receptors were taken from a woman in her seventies with COVID-19, enrolled during active disease.

The chain has TRBV10-3 and TRBJ2-3; D gene unclear. The germline V and J ends were trimmed by 6 bases and 6 bases, with 10 bases remaining between them. CDR3 length: 12 residues. Looked up from germline, CDR1 is ENHRY and CDR2 is SYGVKD. CDR3 sequence (DNA): TGTGCCATCAGGGCCGTCTCGGATACGCAGTATTTT. Amino acid sequence: CAIRAVSDTQYF.

This clone came up once. The chain is built from TRBV11-3 and TRBJ1-2; 7 bases match TRBD1. CDR1 and CDR2 (germline): SGHNT, YENEEA. The CDR3 contains 17 residues. J gave up 4 bases and V 4 bases, and 15 bases lay outside the gene matches. The CDR3 sequence: CASSSKGTANIRYGYTF. Written as DNA, the CDR3 is TGTGCCAGCAGCTCGAAGGGGACAGCGAATATACGCTATGGCTACACCTTC.

V gene TRBV6-5 combines with J gene TRBJ2-1, with 8 bases identical to TRBD2. CDR1 MNHEY and CDR2 SVGAGI come from the germline V gene. This CDR3 is built from 13 residues. V shed 5 bases, J shed 10 bases, and the junction held 7 bases outside the gene matches. This CDR3 reads CASSTGSGREQFF. CDR3 DNA sequence: TGTGCCAGCAGTACCGGAAGCGGGAGAGAGCAGTTCTTC.

Here the CDR3 DNA reads TGTGCCAGCTCAAAAAATCCGAGCTCTGGAAACACCATATATTTT. Its protein is CASSKNPSSGNTIYF. The rearrangement links TRBV18 to TRBJ1-3; D ambiguous. Germline values: CDR1 KGHSH, CDR2 LQKENI. The V and J ends lost 5 bases and 0 bases respectively, with 11 bases between them. The CDR3 is made up of 15 amino acids. The whole variable domain, filled in from reference TRBV18 and TRBJ1-3, reads NAGVMQNPRHLVRRRGQEARLRCSPMKGHSHVYWYRQLPEEGLKFMVYLQKENIIDESGMPKERFSAEFPKEGPSILRIQQVVRGDSAAYFCASSKNPSSGNTIYFGEGSWLTVV.

The chain employs TRBV5-1 and TRBJ2-2; TRBD2 is a possible D gene (6 bases). This CDR3 contains 14 residues. Trimming removed 3 bases from V and 8 bases from J, with 14 bases in between. Germline V gene sequence: CDR1 SGHRS, CDR2 YFSETQ. Here the CDR3 DNA reads TGCGCCAGCAGCTGGGGAGGATCGACGGGGGAGCTGTTTTTT. Protein sequence: CASSWGGSTGELFF. The full variable domain, its missing parts supplied by reference TRBV5-1 and TRBJ2-2, is KAGVTQTPRYLIKTRGQQVTLSCSPISGHRSVSWYQQTPGQGLQFLFEYFSETQRNKGNFPGRFSGRQFSNSRSEMNVSTLELGDSALYLCASSWGGSTGELFFGEGSRLTVL.

V is TRBV7-2 and J is TRBJ1-5; D possibly corresponds to TRBD1 (6 bases). V was clipped by 5 bases and J by 3 bases, with 11 bases between them. CDR1 is SGHTA, CDR2 FQGNSA, per germline. This CDR3 is 14 amino acids long. This CDR3 reads CASSQQGSNQPQHF. CDR3 coding DNA: TGTGCCAGCAGCCAACAGGGATCCAATCAGCCCCAGCATTTT.

The rearrangement uses TRBV4-3 and TRBJ2-3; perhaps TRBD2 as D (5 bases). The CDR3 runs 15 residues. With 4 bases removed from V and 0 bases from J, the gap between germline ends came to 11 bases. CDR1 and CDR2 from the germline V gene are LGHNA and YSLEER. For the CDR3, the DNA is TGCGCCAGCAGCCCCAGCGGTGCTAGCACAGATACGCAGTATTTT. As protein: CASSPSGASTDTQYF.

This rearrangement joins TRBV27 to TRBJ1-2; unclear D gene. Per the germline V gene, CDR1 is MNHEY and CDR2 is SMNVEV (reference sequence). The CDR3 runs 15 residues. V lost 2 bases, J lost 0 bases, and 10 bases lay in between. CDR3 residues: CASSLAGGANYGYTF. In nucleotides, the CDR3 is TGTGCCAGCAGTTTAGCCGGCGGGGCTAACTATGGCTACACCTTC.

This chain joins TRBV7-3 and TRBJ2-1; tentative D call: TRBD2 (7 bases). Trimming removed 1 base at V and 9 bases at J, with 13 bases between. CDR3 length: 14 residues. CDR1 is SGHTA, CDR2 FQGTGA, per germline. CDR3 nucleotides: TGTGCCAGCAGCTTAATGGGGGGGCAAAGTGAGCAGTTCTTC. It specifies CASSLMGGQSEQFF.

The chain combines TRBV7-2 with TRBJ2-1, with 11 bases identical to TRBD2. From germline, CDR1 is SGHTA and CDR2 FQGNSA. The CDR3 is made up of 18 amino acids. Trimming took 4 bases from V and 6 from J; bases not matched to a gene: 14. In DNA form, the CDR3 reads TGTGCCAGCAGCTCGCCCCCGGGACTAGCGGCACCTTCCAATGAGCAGTTCTTC. Its protein product is CASSSPPGLAAPSNEQFF.

In DNA, the CDR3 is TGTGCCACCCGGGGACTCAATAACTATGGCTACACCTTC. Residues: CATRGLNNYGYTF. This rearrangement joins TRBV15 to TRBJ1-2; D possibly corresponds to TRBD1 (5 bases). Trimming removed 8 bases at V and 1 base at J, with 11 bases between. Germline CDR1 and CDR2: LNHNV and YYDKDF (reference sequence). The length of the CDR3 is 13 residues.

The rearrangement links TRBV25-1 to TRBJ1-5; TRBD1 is a possible D gene (5 bases). V was trimmed by 5 bases and J by 2 bases, leaving 10 bases between them. The germline CDR1 and CDR2 sequences are MGHDK and SYGVNS. The CDR3 has 14 residues. In DNA, the CDR3 is TGTGCCAGCAGTAGTCAACAGGGCAATCAGCCCCAGCATTTT. Translating it yields CASSSQQGNQPQHF.

CDR3 protein: CASSGQNTGELFF. CDR3 nucleotide sequence: TGTGCCAGCAGTGGACAGAACACCGGGGAGCTGTTTTTT. The genes are TRBV27 and TRBJ2-2, with a weak D call TRBD1 (5 bases). Germline V CDR1 and CDR2: MNHEY, SMNVEV (reference sequence). This CDR3 region has 13 residues. Between the trimmed V and J ends, which lost 5 bases and 1 base, there was a span of 5 bases.

The rearrangement joins TRBV13 to TRBJ2-7; TRBD2 matches at 7 bases. V shed 5 bases, J shed 2 bases, and the junction held 12 bases outside the gene matches. CDR1 is PRHDT, CDR2 FYEKMQ, per germline (reference sequence). This CDR3 contains 16 residues. This CDR3 reads CASSRGEPVGTYEQYF. CDR3 in DNA: TGTGCCAGCAGCCGGGGGGAGCCCGTGGGCACCTACGAGCAGTACTTC.

This rearrangement joins TRBV11-3 to TRBJ1-3; D remains unclear. Germline assignment: CDR1 SGHNT and CDR2 YENEEA. The CDR3 covers 17 residues. V was trimmed by 5 bases and J by 0 bases, leaving 17 bases between them. CDR3 sequence reads: CASSLTNAGYSGNTIYF. CDR3 nucleotides: TGTGCCAGCAGCCTCACTAATGCGGGTTACTCTGGAAACACCATATATTTT.

The CDR3 nucleotides read TGCGCCAGCAGCCAAGGGTACAGAGCCTACGAGCAGTACTTC. Translating it yields CASSQGYRAYEQYF. The chain recombines TRBV4-1 with TRBJ2-7; D remains unclear. The CDR3 covers 14 residues. V was clipped by 1 base and J by 2 bases, with 9 bases between them. CDR1 and CDR2 (germline): MGHRA, YSYEKL.

This chain joins TRBV19 and TRBJ2-3; TRBD2 might be the D (5 bases). There are 14 residues in the CDR3. Germline CDR1 is LNHDA and CDR2 is SQIVND (reference sequence). V was trimmed by 5 bases and J by 4 bases, leaving 13 bases between them. In DNA, the CDR3 is TGTGCCAGTAGTTCCTGGACCGGGGCAGATACGCAGTATTTT. Amino acids: CASSSWTGADTQYF.

CDR3 residues: CSASGPRGSNQPQHF. The CDR3 DNA reads TGCAGTGCTAGTGGGCCCCGGGGTAGCAATCAGCCCCAGCATTTT. The chain employs TRBV20-1 and TRBJ1-5, with D unclear. CDR1 is DFQATT, CDR2 SNEGSKA, per germline (reference sequence). This CDR3 has 15 residues. Trimming left V 3 bases short and J 0 bases short, with 12 bases between.

This clone was observed a few times. This chain uses TRBV12-3 or TRBV12-4 with TRBJ1-2, with 8 bases lining up with TRBD1. The CDR3 consists of 12 residues. V lost 4 bases, J lost 8 bases, and 3 bases stayed unmatched. CDR3 loop: CASSSGQGGYTF. The CDR3 DNA reads as TGTGCCAGCAGTTCTGGACAGGGAGGCTACACCTTC.

V is TRBV21-1 and J is TRBJ2-5; TRBD2 was called by the table and not checked on the DNA. TRBV21-1 counts as a pseudogene. The CDR3 covers 19 residues. CDR3 DNA sequence: TGTGCCAGCAGCCAATGGCCGGGGGGCGGGACCCGCCGGCAAGAGACCCAGTACTTC. Protein: CASSQWPGGGTRRQETQYF.

For this clone: One end of the junction varies from germline; a read error may be responsible. The chain is built from TRBV6-1 and TRBJ2-1; 7 bases are a match to TRBD2. CDR1 is MNHNS, CDR2 SASEGT, per germline. This CDR3 region has 11 residues. The CDR3 loop reads CASSEGGTTVF. CDR3 DNA sequence: TGTGCCAGCAGTGAAGGGGGGACTACGGTCTTC.

This clone has only a few counts. The chain couples TRBV19 to TRBJ2-2; D uncertain. The CDR3 covers 15 residues. Germline V gene lookup returns CDR1 LNHDA and CDR2 SQIVND (reference sequence). Trimming took 3 bases from V and 1 from J, leaving 9 bases between them. Here the CDR3 reads CASSISGLNTGELFF. The CDR3 bases are TGTGCCAGTAGTATCTCCGGGTTGAACACCGGGGAGCTGTTTTTT. The variable domain in full, with the rest retrieved from reference TRBV19 and TRBJ2-2, is DGGITQSPKYLFRKEGQNVTLSCEQNLNHDAMYWYRQDPGQGLRLIYYSQIVNDFQKGDIAEGYSVSREKKESFPLTVTSAQKNPTAFYLCASSISGLNTGELFFGEGSRLTVL.

The CDR3 sequence is CASSQDPLANTEAFF. In DNA, the CDR3 is TGCGCCAGCAGCCAAGATCCCCTGGCAAACACTGAAGCTTTCTTT. The chain employs TRBV4-3 and TRBJ1-1; no firm D call. Germline V lookup: CDR1 LGHNA, CDR2 YSLEER. CDR3 length: 15 amino acids. The V and J ends lost 0 bases and 2 bases respectively, with 10 bases between them.